This T cell receptor beta chain was profiled in a study of patients and donors after allogeneic stem cell transplantation. V was pared by 1 base and J by 4 bases, with 10 bases between. The CDR3 runs 14 residues. The germline V gene has CDR1 SEHNR and CDR2 FQNEAQ (reference sequence). TCRdb fed the RT-PCR reads into MiXCR, producing one record per CDR3 protein. The sample contains roughly 190,000 distinct CDR3 sequences, around two fifths of which appear only once. The chain carries TRBV7-9 and TRBJ1-1; D may be TRBD1 (6 bases). The TCR was taken from a human donor who was either an allogeneic HSCT recipient or a stem cell or donor lymphocyte infusion donor (not recorded which). It is not recorded whose cells these are; they may come from a transplant donor. The sample comprised blood, either unsorted or a sorted T cell fraction (not recorded which). CDR3 DNA: TGTGCCAGCAGCTTAGAGGGGGGTAGCACTGAAGCTTTCTTT. Translated: CASSLEGGSTEAFF.